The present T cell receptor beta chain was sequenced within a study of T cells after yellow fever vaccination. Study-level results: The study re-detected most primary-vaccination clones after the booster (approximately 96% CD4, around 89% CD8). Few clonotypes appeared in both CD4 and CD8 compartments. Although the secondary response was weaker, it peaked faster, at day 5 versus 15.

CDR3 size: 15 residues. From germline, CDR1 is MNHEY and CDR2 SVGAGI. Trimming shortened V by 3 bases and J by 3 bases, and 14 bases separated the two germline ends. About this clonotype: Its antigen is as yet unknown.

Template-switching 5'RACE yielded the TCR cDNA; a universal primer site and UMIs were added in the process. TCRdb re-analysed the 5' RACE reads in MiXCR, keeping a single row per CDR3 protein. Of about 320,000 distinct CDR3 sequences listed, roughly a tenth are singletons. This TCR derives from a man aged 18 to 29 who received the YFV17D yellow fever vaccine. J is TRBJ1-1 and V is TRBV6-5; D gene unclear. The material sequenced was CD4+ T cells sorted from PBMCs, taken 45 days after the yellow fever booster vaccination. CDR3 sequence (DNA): TGTGCCAGCAGTTATTGGGCGACGGGAGACACTGAAGCTTTCTTT. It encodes CASSYWATGDTEAFF.